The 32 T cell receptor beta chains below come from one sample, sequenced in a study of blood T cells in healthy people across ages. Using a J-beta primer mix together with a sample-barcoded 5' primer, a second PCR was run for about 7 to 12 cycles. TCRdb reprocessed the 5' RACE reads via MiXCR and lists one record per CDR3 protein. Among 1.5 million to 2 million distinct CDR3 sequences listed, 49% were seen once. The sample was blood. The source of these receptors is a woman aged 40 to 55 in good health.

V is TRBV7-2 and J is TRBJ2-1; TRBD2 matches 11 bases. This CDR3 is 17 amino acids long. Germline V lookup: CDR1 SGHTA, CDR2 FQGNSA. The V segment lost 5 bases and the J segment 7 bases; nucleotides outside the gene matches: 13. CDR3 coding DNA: TGTGCCAGCAGCCACAAAGGGCTAGCGGGGGGAAGTAATGAGCAGTTCTTC. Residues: CASSHKGLAGGSNEQFF.

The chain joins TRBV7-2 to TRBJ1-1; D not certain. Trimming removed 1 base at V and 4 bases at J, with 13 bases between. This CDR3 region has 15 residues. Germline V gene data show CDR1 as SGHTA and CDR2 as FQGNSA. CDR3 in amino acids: CASSLVTSMITEAFF. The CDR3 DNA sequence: TGTGCCAGCAGCTTAGTTACCAGCATGATCACTGAAGCTTTCTTT.

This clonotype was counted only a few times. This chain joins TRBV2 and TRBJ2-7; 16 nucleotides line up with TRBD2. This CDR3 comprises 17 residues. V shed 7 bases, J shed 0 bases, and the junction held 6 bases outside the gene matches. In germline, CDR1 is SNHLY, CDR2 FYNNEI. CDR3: CASTTGLAGGSSYEQYF. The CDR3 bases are TGTGCCAGCACCACGGGACTAGCGGGGGGGTCCTCCTACGAGCAGTACTTC.

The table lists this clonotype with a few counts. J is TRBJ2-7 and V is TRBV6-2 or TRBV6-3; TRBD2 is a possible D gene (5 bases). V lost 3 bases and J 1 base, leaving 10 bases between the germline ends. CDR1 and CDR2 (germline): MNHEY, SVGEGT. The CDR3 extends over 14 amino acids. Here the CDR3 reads CASSYTPGSYEQYF. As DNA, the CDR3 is TGTGCCAGCAGTTATACCCCGGGGTCCTACGAGCAGTACTTC.

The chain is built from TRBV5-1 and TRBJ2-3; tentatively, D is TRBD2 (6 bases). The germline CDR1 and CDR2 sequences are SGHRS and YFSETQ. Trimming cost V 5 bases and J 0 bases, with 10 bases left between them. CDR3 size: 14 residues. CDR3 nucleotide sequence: TGCGCCAGCAGGTCGGAGGGGAGCACAGATACGCAGTATTTT. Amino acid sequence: CASRSEGSTDTQYF.

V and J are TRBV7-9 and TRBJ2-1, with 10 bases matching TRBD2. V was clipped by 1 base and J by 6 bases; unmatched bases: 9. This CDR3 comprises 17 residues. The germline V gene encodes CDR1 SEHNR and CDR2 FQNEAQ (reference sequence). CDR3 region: CASSLERGGLLANEQFF. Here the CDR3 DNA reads TGTGCCAGCAGCTTAGAGCGGGGGGGCCTCTTAGCCAATGAGCAGTTCTTC.

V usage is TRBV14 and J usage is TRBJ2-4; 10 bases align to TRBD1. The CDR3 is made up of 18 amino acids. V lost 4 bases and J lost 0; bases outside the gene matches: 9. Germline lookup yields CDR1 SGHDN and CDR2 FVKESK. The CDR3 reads CASSPRTGGTLAKNIQYF. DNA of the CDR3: TGTGCCAGCAGCCCTCGGACAGGGGGGACATTAGCCAAAAACATTCAGTACTTC. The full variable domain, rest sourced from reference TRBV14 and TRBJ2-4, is EAGVTQFPSHSVIEKGQTVTLRCDPISGHDNLYWYRRVMGKEIKFLLHFVKESKQDESGMPNNRFLAERTGGTYSTLKVQPAELEDSGVYFCASSPRTGGTLAKNIQYFGAGTRLSVL.

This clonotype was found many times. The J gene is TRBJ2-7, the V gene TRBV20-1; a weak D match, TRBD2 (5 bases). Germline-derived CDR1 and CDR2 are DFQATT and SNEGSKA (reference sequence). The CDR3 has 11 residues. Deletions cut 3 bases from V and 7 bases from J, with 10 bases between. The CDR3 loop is CSARSRGEQYF. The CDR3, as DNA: TGCAGTGCTAGGAGTCGGGGTGAGCAGTACTTC.

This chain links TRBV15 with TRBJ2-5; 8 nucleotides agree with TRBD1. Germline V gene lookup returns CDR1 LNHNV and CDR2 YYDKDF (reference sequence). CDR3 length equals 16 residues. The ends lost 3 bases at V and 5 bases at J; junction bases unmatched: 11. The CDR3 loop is CATSSARAGGRETQYF. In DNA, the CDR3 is TGTGCCACCAGCAGTGCTCGGGCAGGGGGCAGGGAGACCCAGTACTTC.

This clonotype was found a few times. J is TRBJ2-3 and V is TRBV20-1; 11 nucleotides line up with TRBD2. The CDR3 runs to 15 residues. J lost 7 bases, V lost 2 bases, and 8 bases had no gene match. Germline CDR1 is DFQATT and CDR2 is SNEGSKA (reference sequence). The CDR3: CSARRLAGGVYTQYF. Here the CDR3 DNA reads TGCAGTGCTAGACGTCTAGCGGGGGGTGTTTATACGCAGTATTTT.

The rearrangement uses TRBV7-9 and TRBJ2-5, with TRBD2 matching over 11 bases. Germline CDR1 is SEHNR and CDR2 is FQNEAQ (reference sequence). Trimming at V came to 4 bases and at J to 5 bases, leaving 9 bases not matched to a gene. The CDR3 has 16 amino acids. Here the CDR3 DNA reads TGTGCCAGCAGCTACGATAGCGGGGGGGCCCGCGAGACCCAGTACTTC. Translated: CASSYDSGGARETQYF. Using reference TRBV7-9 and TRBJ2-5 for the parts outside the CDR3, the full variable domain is DTGVSQNPRHKITKRGQNVTFRCDPISEHNRLYWYRQTLGQGPEFLTYFQNEAQLEKSRLLSDRFSAERPKGSFSTLEIQRTEQGDSAMYLCASSYDSGGARETQYFGPGTRLLVL.

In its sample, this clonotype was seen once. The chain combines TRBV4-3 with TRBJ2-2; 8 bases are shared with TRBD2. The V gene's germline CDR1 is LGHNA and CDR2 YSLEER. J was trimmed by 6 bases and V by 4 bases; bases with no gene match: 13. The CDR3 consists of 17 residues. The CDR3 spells CASSRLGGGGHSGELFF. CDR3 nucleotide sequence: TGCGCCAGCAGCCGCCTTGGAGGCGGGGGGCACTCCGGGGAGCTGTTTTTT.

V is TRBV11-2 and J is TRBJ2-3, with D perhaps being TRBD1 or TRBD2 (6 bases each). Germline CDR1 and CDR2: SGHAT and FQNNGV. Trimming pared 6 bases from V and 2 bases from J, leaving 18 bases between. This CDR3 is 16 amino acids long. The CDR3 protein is CASRPEGGPLTDTQYF. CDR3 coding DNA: TGTGCCAGCAGGCCAGAAGGGGGGCCCCTCACAGATACGCAGTATTTT.

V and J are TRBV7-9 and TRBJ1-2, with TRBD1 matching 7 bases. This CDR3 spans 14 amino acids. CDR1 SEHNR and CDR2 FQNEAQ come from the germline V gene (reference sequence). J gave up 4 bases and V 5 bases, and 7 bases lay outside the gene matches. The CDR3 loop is CASSKDRLFYGYTF. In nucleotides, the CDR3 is TGTGCCAGCAGCAAGGACAGGTTATTCTATGGCTACACCTTC.

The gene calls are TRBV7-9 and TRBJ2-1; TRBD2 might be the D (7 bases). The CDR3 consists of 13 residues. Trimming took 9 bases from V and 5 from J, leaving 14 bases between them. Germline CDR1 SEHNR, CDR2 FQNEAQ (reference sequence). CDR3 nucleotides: TGTGCCAGTGGCGCGGGGGCCAACAATGAGCAGTTCTTC. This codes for CASGAGANNEQFF.

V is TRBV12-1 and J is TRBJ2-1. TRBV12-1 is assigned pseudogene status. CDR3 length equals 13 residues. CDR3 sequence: CASSCDYLNEQFF. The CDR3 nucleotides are TGTGCCAGCAGCTGTGACTACCTTAATGAGCAGTTCTTC.

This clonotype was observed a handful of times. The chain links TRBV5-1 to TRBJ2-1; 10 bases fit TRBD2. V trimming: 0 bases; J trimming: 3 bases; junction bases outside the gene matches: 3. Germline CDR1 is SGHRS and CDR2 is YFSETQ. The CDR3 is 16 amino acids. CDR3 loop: CASSLVSGGNYNEQFF. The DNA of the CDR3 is TGCGCCAGCAGCTTGGTTAGCGGGGGGAACTACAATGAGCAGTTCTTC.

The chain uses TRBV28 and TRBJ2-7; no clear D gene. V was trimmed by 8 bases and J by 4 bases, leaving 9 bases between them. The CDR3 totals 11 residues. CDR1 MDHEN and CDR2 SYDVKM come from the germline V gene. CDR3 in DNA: TGTGCCAGCGGCCACTTATACGAGCAGTACTTC. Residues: CASGHLYEQYF.

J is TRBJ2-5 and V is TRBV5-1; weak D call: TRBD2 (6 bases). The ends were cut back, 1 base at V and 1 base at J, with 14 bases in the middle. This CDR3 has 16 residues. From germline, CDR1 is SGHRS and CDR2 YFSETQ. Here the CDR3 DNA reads TGCGCCAGCAGCTTGAAGGAGGGCTCCCTCCAAGAGACCCAGTACTTC. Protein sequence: CASSLKEGSLQETQYF.

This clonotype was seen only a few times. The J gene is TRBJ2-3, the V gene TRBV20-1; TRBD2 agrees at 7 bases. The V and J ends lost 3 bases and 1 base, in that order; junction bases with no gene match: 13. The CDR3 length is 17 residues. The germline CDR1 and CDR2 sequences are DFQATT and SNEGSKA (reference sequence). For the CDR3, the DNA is TGCAGTGCTAGGGGATTGCGGGGGTCCCTCGGCACAGATACGCAGTATTTT. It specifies CSARGLRGSLGTDTQYF.

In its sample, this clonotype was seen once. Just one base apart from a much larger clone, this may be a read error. CDR3 residues: CSVGTGAQETQFF. The CDR3 bases are TGCAGCGTCGGGACAGGGGCCCAAGAGACCCAGTTCTTC. V is TRBV29-1 and J is TRBJ2-5, with TRBD1 matching 10 bases. The J call is doubtful: the DNA matches TRBJ2-1 better. Germline CDR1 is SQVTM and CDR2 is ANQGSEA. This CDR3 has 13 amino acids.

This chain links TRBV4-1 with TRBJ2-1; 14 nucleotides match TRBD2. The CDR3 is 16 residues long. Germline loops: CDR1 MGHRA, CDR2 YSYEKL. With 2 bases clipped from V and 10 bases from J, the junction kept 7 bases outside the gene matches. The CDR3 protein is CASSQLGLAGAREQFF. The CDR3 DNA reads TGCGCCAGCAGCCAACTGGGACTAGCGGGGGCCCGGGAGCAGTTCTTC.

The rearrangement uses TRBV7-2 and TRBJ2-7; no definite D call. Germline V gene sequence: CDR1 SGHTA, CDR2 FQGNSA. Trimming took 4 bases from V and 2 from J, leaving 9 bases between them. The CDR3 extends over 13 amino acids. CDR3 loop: CASSSPFTYEQYF. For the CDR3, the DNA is TGTGCCAGCAGCTCCCCGTTTACCTACGAGCAGTACTTC.

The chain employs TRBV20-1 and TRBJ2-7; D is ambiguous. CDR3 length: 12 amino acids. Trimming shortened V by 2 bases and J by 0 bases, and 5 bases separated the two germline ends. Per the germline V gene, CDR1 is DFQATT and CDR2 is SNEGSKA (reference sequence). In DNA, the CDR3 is TGCAGTGCTAGAATCAGCTCCTACGAGCAGTACTTC. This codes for CSARISSYEQYF.

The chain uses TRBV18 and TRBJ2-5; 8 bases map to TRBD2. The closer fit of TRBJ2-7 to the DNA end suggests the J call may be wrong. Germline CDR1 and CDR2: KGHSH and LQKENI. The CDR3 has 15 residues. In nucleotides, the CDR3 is TGTGCCAGCTCACCCGGGGGGGGCTACGCGTACGAGCAGTACTTC. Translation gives CASSPGGGYAYEQYF.

The CDR3 coding sequence is TGTGCCAGCAGTAGCCCAGCGGGACAGGGGACCTACGAGCAGTACTTC. Residues: CASSSPAGQGTYEQYF. The rearrangement links TRBV6-5 to TRBJ2-7; 10 positions agree with TRBD1. The CDR3 runs to 16 residues. Germline CDR1 and CDR2: MNHEY and SVGAGI. Trimming at V came to 5 bases and at J to 2 bases, leaving 9 bases not matched to a gene.

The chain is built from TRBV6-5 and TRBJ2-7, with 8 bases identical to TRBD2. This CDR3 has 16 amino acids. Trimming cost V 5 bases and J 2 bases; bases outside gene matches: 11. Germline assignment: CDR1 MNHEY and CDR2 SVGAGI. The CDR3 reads CASSPVPSGFAYEQYF. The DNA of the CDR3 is TGTGCCAGCAGTCCCGTCCCTAGCGGGTTTGCCTACGAGCAGTACTTC.

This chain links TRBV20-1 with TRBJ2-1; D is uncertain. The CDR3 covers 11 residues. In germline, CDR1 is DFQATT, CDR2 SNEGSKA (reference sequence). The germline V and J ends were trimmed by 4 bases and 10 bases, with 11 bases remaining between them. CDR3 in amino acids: CSATPNGEQFF. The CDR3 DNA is TGCAGTGCTACCCCTAACGGAGAGCAGTTCTTC.

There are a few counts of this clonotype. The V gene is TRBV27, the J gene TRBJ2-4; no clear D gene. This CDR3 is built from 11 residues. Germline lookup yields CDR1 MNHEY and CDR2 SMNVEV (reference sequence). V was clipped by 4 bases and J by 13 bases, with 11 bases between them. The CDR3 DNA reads TGTGCCAGCAGTTCACAGCTGGCGCAGTACTTC. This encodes CASSSQLAQYF.

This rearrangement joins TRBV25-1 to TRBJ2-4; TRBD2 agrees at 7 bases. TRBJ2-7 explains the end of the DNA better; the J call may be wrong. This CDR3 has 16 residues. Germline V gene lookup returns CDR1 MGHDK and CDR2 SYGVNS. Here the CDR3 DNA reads TGTGCCAGCAGTGAATCTCGGACTAGAGATATGGGCGAGCAGTACTTC. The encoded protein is CASSESRTRDMGEQYF.

CDR3 DNA sequence: TGCAGCGTTGTGCCAGAGGGGTCCTATGGCTACACCTTC. Translated: CSVVPEGSYGYTF. This rearrangement joins TRBV29-1 to TRBJ1-2; a weak D match, TRBD1 (5 bases). The V gene's germline CDR1 is SQVTM and CDR2 ANQGSEA. Between the trimmed V and J ends, which lost 4 bases and 4 bases, there was a span of 13 bases. This CDR3 is 13 amino acids long. The complete variable domain, with remaining parts taken from reference TRBV29-1 and TRBJ1-2, reads SAVISQKPSRDICQRGTSLTIQCQVDSQVTMMFWYRQQPGQSLTLIATANQGSEATYESGFVIDKFPISRPNLTFSTLTVSNMSPEDSSIYLCSVVPEGSYGYTFGSGTRLTVV.

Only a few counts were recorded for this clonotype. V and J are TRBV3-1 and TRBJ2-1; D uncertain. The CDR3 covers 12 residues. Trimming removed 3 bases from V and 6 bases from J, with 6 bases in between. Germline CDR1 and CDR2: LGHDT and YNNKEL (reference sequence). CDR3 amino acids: CASSHGSNEQFF. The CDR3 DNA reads TGTGCCAGCAGCCACGGAAGCAATGAGCAGTTCTTC.